Sequencing of this T cell receptor (beta chain) was carried out in a study of T cell responses to AZD1222 COVID-19 vaccine. As for the study in general: Analysis merged second doses at about 4 or about 12 weeks.

In the case of this clone: Its antigen is currently unknown.

Overall study findings and caveats: Samples come after the peak T cell response, not at day 14. Dominant CD4 TCR responses targeted spike regions 160-218 and 743-854.

CDR1 and CDR2 (germline): KGHSH, LQKENI. The V and J ends lost 8 bases and 4 bases, in that order; junction bases with no gene match: 3. This CDR3 has 13 residues. TCRdb's table, derived via immunoSEQ multiplex PCR, lists solely in-frame clones and lacks some. The sample carries some 170,000 clones, roughly 89% recorded once. Specimen: peripheral blood, collected on day 0 of AZD1222 vaccination. This clonotype was sampled from an adult in good health. The chain carries TRBV18 and TRBJ1-5; TRBD1 aligns across 9 bases. The chain's CDR3 is CASAGTGNQPQHF. The CDR3, as DNA: TGTGCCAGCGCCGGGACAGGGAATCAGCCCCAGCATTTT.